This TCR beta chain was sequenced in a study of OX40 agonist ivuxolimab in advanced cancers. Across the whole study: The dose-escalation cohort was about 80% male, with a mean age of around 54 years, ranging about 23 to 90. Having had anti-PD-1, anti-PD-L1 or anti-CTLA-4 therapy before was allowed, and about 42% had some. Notes on the study in general: Some patients without response likewise showed low normalized clonal expansion.

Libraries were prepared by immunoSEQ multiplex PCR; TCRdb keeps only in-frame clonotypes and omits some of them. The table records 35,000 to 50,000 clones, 88% of them present only once. Worth noting for this clone: Its cognate antigen is unknown.

The study sampled blood at baseline, cycle 4 day 1, and cycle 7 day 1. Per the germline V gene, CDR1 is LGHNT and CDR2 is FRNRAP. V dropped 6 bases and J dropped 7 bases, with 10 bases sitting between them. CDR3 length equals 12 residues. This sample comprised CD4+ or CD8+ T cells sorted from blood, obtained in a trial of the OX40 agonist ivuxolimab. The clonotype was recovered from an adult with an advanced solid tumor such as melanoma, head and neck, liver or kidney cancer. The J gene is TRBJ2-1, the V gene TRBV12-5, with unresolved D. The CDR3 protein is CASGLSWNEQFF. The CDR3, as DNA: TGTGCTAGTGGCCTGTCCTGGAATGAGCAGTTCTTC. The whole variable domain, filled in from reference TRBV12-5 and TRBJ2-1, reads DARVTQTPRHKVTEMGQEVTMRCQPILGHNTVFWYRQTMMQGLELLAYFRNRAPLDDSGMPKDRFSAEMPDATLATLKIQPSEPRDSAVYFCASGLSWNEQFFGPGTRLTVL.